Listed here are 25 T cell receptor beta chains from one sample, sequenced in a study of T-cell reconstitution after alpha-beta-depleted transplantation in children. Unique molecular identifiers featured in how the TCRbeta library was prepared. TCRdb redid the calling of the PCR reads with MiXCR, one entry per CDR3 protein. The sample lists about a million distinct CDR3 sequences; 25% to 35% were seen once. The specimen was PBMCs, mostly from graft donor cells, collected 360 days after TCRalphabeta/CD19-depleted stem cell transplant. The receptors stem from a boy under three years old who had a stem cell transplant for SCID, so the T cells may come from the graft donor.

The V and J genes are TRBV20-1 and TRBJ2-7; tentative D call: TRBD2 (6 bases). The V end was cut by 6 bases, the J end by 0 bases, with 12 bases between. The CDR3 is 13 residues long. Germline V gene data show CDR1 as DFQATT and CDR2 as SNEGSKA (reference sequence). DNA for the CDR3: TGCAGTGCCACACGGGAGAGCTCCTACGAGCAGTACTTC. Its protein is CSATRESSYEQYF.

The V call is TRBV20-1, the J call TRBJ1-5; 10 bases line up with TRBD1. In germline, CDR1 is DFQATT, CDR2 SNEGSKA (reference sequence). V shed 3 bases and J 4 bases; nucleotides not matched to a gene: 12. The CDR3 runs to 17 residues. CDR3 amino acids: CSASFSGTGAQNQPQHF. For the CDR3, the DNA is TGCAGTGCTAGTTTTTCGGGGACAGGGGCCCAAAATCAGCCCCAGCATTTT.

This clonotype turned up a few times. The CDR3 loop reads CASSLALAGAGGQETQYF. The CDR3 DNA sequence: TGCGCCAGCAGCTTGGCTTTAGCGGGCGCTGGGGGCCAAGAGACCCAGTACTTC. The chain uses TRBV5-1 and TRBJ2-5; 7 bases are shared with TRBD2. This CDR3 spans 18 amino acids. V gave up 0 bases and J gave up 1 base; unmatched junction bases: 12. The germline V gene encodes CDR1 SGHRS and CDR2 YFSETQ.

This rearrangement joins TRBV9 to TRBJ2-2; D gene unclear. CDR1 and CDR2 (germline): SGDLS, YYNGEE. This CDR3 comprises 15 residues. The V end lost 0 bases, the J end lost 6 bases, and 12 bases lay between the germline ends. DNA of the CDR3: TGTGCCAGCAGCGTAGCTGTGACCGGCCCCGGGGAGCTGTTTTTT. The encoded protein is CASSVAVTGPGELFF.

In this sample, this clonotype turned up a few times. The V and J genes are TRBV6-1 and TRBJ2-7; D may be TRBD1 (5 bases). Germline V gene lookup returns CDR1 MNHNS and CDR2 SASEGT. The V gene lost 6 bases and the J gene lost 0 bases, with 15 bases spanning the gap. This CDR3 is built from 15 residues. DNA for the CDR3: TGTGCCAGCAGCCTCGACAGCTTACACTCCTACGAGCAGTACTTC. Translated, it gives CASSLDSLHSYEQYF.

This clonotype was detected only a few times. The chain carries TRBV6-1 and TRBJ2-1, with unresolved D. CDR3 length equals 15 residues. V lost 2 bases and J 6 bases, leaving 14 bases between the germline ends. Germline CDR1 is MNHNS and CDR2 is SASEGT. The CDR3 region has the DNA TGTGCCAGCAGTGAATATGGCCTTGGGTCCAATGAGCAGTTCTTC. This codes for CASSEYGLGSNEQFF.

J is TRBJ2-1 and V is TRBV20-1; 10 bases map to TRBD2. The CDR3 extends over 15 amino acids. Trimming cost V 1 base and J 5 bases; bases outside gene matches: 5. Germline lookup yields CDR1 DFQATT and CDR2 SNEGSKA (reference sequence). The CDR3 loop is CSARGLLAGHNEQFF. The CDR3 DNA sequence: TGCAGTGCTAGAGGCCTACTAGCGGGACACAATGAGCAGTTCTTC.

A few counts support this clonotype. The rearrangement links TRBV4-1 to TRBJ2-1; D gene uncertain. The CDR3 totals 13 residues. CDR1 MGHRA and CDR2 YSYEKL come from the germline V gene. V was shortened by 2 bases and J by 5 bases, with 7 bases between the two germline ends. Here the CDR3 DNA reads TGCGCCAGCAGCCAATTGGATAACAATGAGCAGTTCTTC. This codes for CASSQLDNNEQFF.

The chain employs TRBV7-9 and TRBJ2-3; TRBD1 aligns across 7 bases. The CDR3 has 15 amino acids. Germline lookup yields CDR1 SEHNR and CDR2 FQNEAQ (reference sequence). V gave up 3 bases and J gave up 2 bases; unmatched junction bases: 5. The CDR3 nucleotides are TGTGCCAGCAGCTTCGGGACAGCTTACACAGATACGCAGTATTTT. Amino acid sequence: CASSFGTAYTDTQYF.

This chain joins TRBV7-3 and TRBJ2-5; weak D call: TRBD2 (5 bases). Germline CDR1 reads SGHTA; CDR2 reads FQGTGA. With 2 bases removed from V and 5 bases from J, the gap between germline ends came to 12 bases. This CDR3 region has 14 residues. CDR3 nucleotide sequence: TGTGCCAGCAGCTTACTGCCACTAGGGGAGACCCAGTACTTC. It codes for CASSLLPLGETQYF.

This clonotype was detected once. The chain links TRBV20-1 to TRBJ1-4, with 10 bases identical to TRBD1. V was pared by 3 bases and J by 2 bases, with 3 bases of the junction left unmatched. CDR3 length equals 15 residues. The germline V gene encodes CDR1 DFQATT and CDR2 SNEGSKA (reference sequence). The CDR3 region is CSARGTGVTNEKLFF. The CDR3 coding sequence is TGCAGTGCTAGGGGGACAGGGGTCACTAATGAAAAACTGTTTTTT.

J is TRBJ2-7 and V is TRBV12-3 or TRBV12-4, with 9 bases that match TRBD1. With 5 bases clipped from V and 2 bases from J, the junction kept 1 base outside the gene matches. CDR3 size: 13 residues. CDR3 DNA: TGTGCCAGCAGTGACAGGGGGACCTACGAGCAGTACTTC. Residues: CASSDRGTYEQYF.

This clonotype was found once. V and J are TRBV19 and TRBJ2-1, with a tentative D call TRBD2 (7 bases). Germline loops: CDR1 LNHDA, CDR2 SQIVND (reference sequence). The CDR3 contains 13 residues. V lost 6 bases and J 6 bases, leaving 12 bases between the germline ends. The CDR3 DNA is TGTGCCAGTAGGGAACGGGGGGCCAATGAGCAGTTCTTC. Translating gives CASRERGANEQFF.

In its sample, this clonotype was seen a few times. CDR3 sequence: CASKWEGSAVNEQFF. The CDR3 nucleotides read TGTGCCAGCAAATGGGAGGGGTCTGCGGTAAATGAGCAGTTCTTC. J is TRBJ2-1 and V is TRBV12-3 or TRBV12-4, with 7 bases fitting TRBD2. J lost 7 bases, V lost 7 bases, and 13 bases had no gene match. This CDR3 is built from 15 residues.

Only a few counts were recorded for this clonotype. This rearrangement joins TRBV7-9 to TRBJ2-1; D gene uncertain. Germline CDR1 and CDR2: SEHNR and FQNEAQ (reference sequence). Deletions cut 1 base from V and 5 bases from J, with 9 bases between. This CDR3 region has 14 residues. CDR3 nucleotide sequence: TGTGCCAGCAGCTTAGATTATGCAAACAATGAGCAGTTCTTC. Translated: CASSLDYANNEQFF.

This clonotype was recorded a few times. The J gene is TRBJ2-5, the V gene TRBV6-2 or TRBV6-3; no clear D. This CDR3 has 14 residues. The germline gives CDR1 MNHEY, CDR2 SVGEGT. Deletions cut 2 bases from V and 1 base from J, with 8 bases between. DNA of the CDR3: TGTGCCAGCAGTTACCTCAGGTTCCAAGAGACCCAGTACTTC. Amino acid sequence: CASSYLRFQETQYF.

The table lists this clonotype with a few counts. This sequence joins TRBV5-1 and TRBJ2-1; tentative D call: TRBD1 (6 bases). From germline, CDR1 is SGHRS and CDR2 YFSETQ. The CDR3 runs to 14 residues. V was cut by 1 base and J by 8 bases, with 13 bases left in between. This CDR3 is CASSLRQVFDEQFF. CDR3 in DNA: TGCGCCAGCAGCTTGCGACAGGTATTTGATGAGCAGTTCTTC.

The chain uses TRBV29-1 and TRBJ1-5; a possible D gene is TRBD1 (5 bases). Per germline, CDR1 SQVTM and CDR2 ANQGSEA. This CDR3 is 13 amino acids long. V was clipped by 7 bases and J by 0 bases, with 10 bases between them. This CDR3 is CSGSQGSNQPQHF. In nucleotides, the CDR3 is TGCAGCGGGTCTCAGGGTAGCAATCAGCCCCAGCATTTT.

This rearrangement joins TRBV29-1 to TRBJ2-7; 7 nucleotides match TRBD1. The CDR3 totals 12 residues. The J segment lost 3 bases and the V segment lost 8 bases, leaving 7 bases of the junction unmatched. Germline CDR1 SQVTM, CDR2 ANQGSEA. The CDR3 sequence: CSTRDSLYEQYF. CDR3 sequence (DNA): TGCAGCACCCGGGACAGCCTCTACGAGCAGTACTTC.

This clonotype showed up just a few times. The chain uses TRBV29-1 and TRBJ1-2; D call uncertain. The CDR3 sequence is 14 residues long. The V gene's germline CDR1 is SQVTM and CDR2 ANQGSEA. Trimming stripped 3 bases from V and 3 bases from J, with 14 bases between. CDR3: CSVDEGEPYYGYTF. DNA of the CDR3: TGCAGCGTTGATGAAGGAGAACCCTACTATGGCTACACCTTC. Supplemented by reference TRBV29-1 and TRBJ1-2, the full variable domain reads SAVISQKPSRDICQRGTSLTIQCQVDSQVTMMFWYRQQPGQSLTLIATANQGSEATYESGFVIDKFPISRPNLTFSTLTVSNMSPEDSSIYLCSVDEGEPYYGYTFGSGTRLTVV.

This clonotype has only a few counts. The chain employs TRBV27 and TRBJ2-1; D is ambiguous. This CDR3 comprises 15 residues. Germline CDR1 MNHEY, CDR2 SMNVEV (reference sequence). Trimming removed 6 bases at V and 1 base at J, with 13 bases between. This CDR3 reads CASRQPGQSYNEQFF. The CDR3 DNA sequence: TGTGCCAGCAGACAACCGGGCCAATCCTACAATGAGCAGTTCTTC.

This chain uses TRBV28 with TRBJ2-2; D gene unclear. Germline V gives CDR1 MDHEN, CDR2 SYDVKM. The CDR3 contains 14 residues. V lost 5 bases and J 6 bases, leaving 13 bases between the germline ends. CDR3 nucleotides: TGTGCCAGCAGTCCTCCCGAGCGATCCGGGGAGCTGTTTTTT. This codes for CASSPPERSGELFF.

V gene TRBV12-3 or TRBV12-4 combines with J gene TRBJ2-3; 11 bases fit TRBD2. With V trimmed by 10 bases and J by 7 bases, 16 bases remained unmatched. The CDR3 sequence is 16 residues long. CDR3 in DNA: TGTGCCATACAAACCCTTAGCGGGGGGGATAAAAATACGCAGTATTTT. Its translation: CAIQTLSGGDKNTQYF.

V usage is TRBV10-3 and J usage is TRBJ2-5, with a weak D call TRBD1 (5 bases). Trimming cost V 11 bases and J 5 bases, with 15 bases left between them. This CDR3 is 12 amino acids long. Germline CDR1 ENHRY, CDR2 SYGVKD. The chain's CDR3 is CAPGRGSETQYF. In DNA, the CDR3 is TGTGCCCCCGGTAGGGGTAGCGAGACCCAGTACTTC.

This clonotype was seen just once. V usage is TRBV5-1 and J usage is TRBJ2-1; D is tentatively TRBD1 or TRBD2 (6 bases each). Trimming left V 7 bases short and J 4 bases short, with 18 bases between. From germline, CDR1 is SGHRS and CDR2 YFSETQ. The CDR3 spans 15 residues. CDR3: CASRTVGGGYNEQFF. DNA of the CDR3: TGCGCCAGCCGGACAGTTGGCGGAGGGTACAATGAGCAGTTCTTC.